This T cell receptor beta chain emerged from a study of T cells in Graves' hyperthyroidism and ophthalmopathy. The study's findings and limits: Blood samples included most of the expanded thyroid clonotypes exceeding 0.001. Through a model of 13 V-J features, ophthalmopathy was separated from stable hyperthyroidism.

PBMCs came from less than 11 ml fresh peripheral blood. About this clonotype: Its target is unknown.

The ends lost 4 bases at V and 5 bases at J; junction bases unmatched: 6. The CDR3 extends over 15 amino acids. Germline CDR1 MDHEN, CDR2 SYDVKM. The CDR3 regions of TCR beta were amplified from RNA transcripts. Primed by the HTBI set, a first-round RT-PCR was run on the TCR CDR3. TCRdb processed the multiplex PCR reads anew with MiXCR; each CDR3 protein has one entry. The table has fewer than 250,000 distinct CDR3 sequences, about 25% seen once. The sequenced sample was blood. This TCR derives from a woman aged 35 to 49 with Graves' ophthalmopathy. The rearrangement joins TRBV28 to TRBJ2-5, with 11 nucleotides matching TRBD2. CDR3 loop: CASSSPSGGTETQYF. The CDR3 DNA sequence: TGTGCCAGCAGTTCCCCTAGCGGGGGGACGGAGACCCAGTACTTC.